Below are 26 T cell receptor beta chains sequenced from a single sample in a study of shared clonotypes between healthy human individuals (dated by TCRdb to 2020 to 2021). The library was obtained by the immunoSEQ multiplex PCR assay. Not all clones reach the TCRdb copy of this immuneACCESS table, which keeps in-frame sequences only. Checked studies attribute under half of the gap to unresolved V genes and leave the rest unexplained. A total of 1.5 million to 2.5 million clones appear in this sample, about 95% of them only once. 1.2% of the sample belongs to the ten largest clones. CD8 naive samples were CD45RO-negative cells positively selected for CCR7, giving a CD45RA+CCR7+ population that excluded TemRA cells. The sample was naive CD8+ T cells sorted from blood. Per the publication, the cell subset or site label means: CD45RA+CCR7+. The origin of the receptors is a man between 18 and 29 years old in good health.

The chain couples TRBV14 to TRBJ2-3; 14 nucleotides match TRBD2. The CDR3 sequence is 15 residues long. J was trimmed by 6 bases and V by 4 bases; bases with no gene match: 3. Germline lookup yields CDR1 SGHDN and CDR2 FVKESK. Written as DNA, the CDR3 is TGTGCCAGCAGCCCTCGGACTAGCGGGAGGGATACGCAGTATTTT. It yields the protein CASSPRTSGRDTQYF.

The chain is built from TRBV10-2 and TRBJ2-7, with a weak D call TRBD1 (5 bases). The length of the CDR3 is 12 residues. Looked up from germline, CDR1 is WSHSY and CDR2 is SAAADI. The V and J ends lost 6 bases and 3 bases respectively, with 9 bases between them. Here the CDR3 reads CASRRDSYEQYF. The DNA of the CDR3 is TGCGCCAGCAGACGAGACAGCTACGAGCAGTACTTC.

Of note for this clone: At one end the junction does not follow the germline gene, possibly because of a read error. Distinct nucleotide sequences in the sample also encode this CDR3. The V and J genes are TRBV13 and TRBJ2-5, with TRBD1 as a possible D gene (5 bases). CDR3 length: 14 amino acids. Germline V gene lookup returns CDR1 PRHDT and CDR2 FYEKMQ (reference sequence). Here the CDR3 DNA reads TGTGCCAGCAGCTTAAGACAGAACCAGGAGACCCAGTACTTC. Its protein product is CASSLRQNQETQYF.

This clone has only one observation. The sample contains more than one DNA sequence encoding this CDR3. The rearrangement joins TRBV28 to TRBJ2-2; TRBD1 agrees at 10 bases. Germline trimming cut 4 bases from V and 6 bases from J; bases unmatched to any gene: 2. The CDR3 covers 14 residues. The germline V gene encodes CDR1 MDHEN and CDR2 SYDVKM. CDR3 sequence: CASSSGQGPGELFF. As DNA, the CDR3 is TGTGCCAGCAGTTCGGGACAGGGGCCCGGGGAGCTGTTTTTT.

This chain connects TRBV27 to TRBJ2-1, with 8 positions matching TRBD2. Germline V gene data show CDR1 as MNHEY and CDR2 as SMNVEV (reference sequence). The CDR3 is 18 amino acids. The J segment lost 4 bases and the V segment lost 10 bases, leaving 21 bases of the junction unmatched. Here the CDR3 reads CATRLGGLRAGAYNEQFF. In DNA form, the CDR3 reads TGTGCCACCAGGTTGGGGGGATTGAGAGCGGGAGCGTACAATGAGCAGTTCTTC.

The V call is TRBV28, the J call TRBJ2-2; tentatively, D is TRBD1 (5 bases). The CDR3 runs 16 residues. The germline gives CDR1 MDHEN, CDR2 SYDVKM. V was clipped by 4 bases and J by 3 bases, with 15 bases between them. CDR3 sequence: CASSSVTEAYTGELFF. The CDR3 nucleotides read TGTGCCAGCAGTTCTGTGACAGAAGCATACACCGGGGAGCTGTTTTTT.

The V and J genes are TRBV9 and TRBJ2-3; 12 positions match TRBD2. Unmatched junction bases numbered 7, after V lost 3 bases and J lost 5 bases. The CDR3 sequence is 16 residues long. From germline, CDR1 is SGDLS and CDR2 YYNGEE. CDR3 DNA: TGTGCCAGCAGCGCCCTAGCGGGGGGGTCAAAAGATACGCAGTATTTT. Translated, it gives CASSALAGGSKDTQYF.

V gene TRBV28 combines with J gene TRBJ2-7; 10 bases fit TRBD1. The ends lost 5 bases at V and 2 bases at J; junction bases unmatched: 9. CDR1 and CDR2 (germline): MDHEN, SYDVKM. The CDR3 spans 16 residues. The CDR3 nucleotides read TGTGCCAGCAGTCCCGGGACAGGGGCAACCACCTACGAGCAGTACTTC. Its translation is CASSPGTGATTYEQYF.

The chain is built from TRBV5-4 and TRBJ1-2; D gene unclear. Trimming pared 0 bases from V and 6 bases from J, leaving 12 bases between. This CDR3 spans 14 amino acids. CDR1 is SGHNT and CDR2 is YYREEE in the germline V gene (reference sequence). CDR3 nucleotides: TGTGCCAGCAGCTTGGACCCCGAAATGGATGGCTACACCTTC. This codes for CASSLDPEMDGYTF.

This clone was found once. This sequence joins TRBV27 and TRBJ1-2; no reliable D call. Trimming took off 6 bases at V and 7 bases at J, with 18 bases between the two ends. CDR1 is MNHEY, CDR2 SMNVEV, per germline (reference sequence). The CDR3 sequence is 14 residues long. The chain's CDR3 is CASRPDGWPGGYTF. The CDR3 DNA sequence: TGTGCCAGCAGACCCGATGGGTGGCCGGGTGGCTACACCTTC.

To note about this clone: The CDR3 end shows no conserved phenylalanine or tryptophan, and so a read error is likely. The DNA is omitted, as the CDR3 cannot be located on it reliably, and the CDR3 follows TCRdb's listing. CDR3 region: CASSQDGTSGRTSL. This chain joins TRBV4-1 and TRBJ2-7; the table assigns TRBD2, which was not confirmed against the DNA. Germline lookup yields CDR1 MGHRA and CDR2 YSYEKL. The CDR3 adds up to 14 amino acids, both ends counted.

This chain uses TRBV27 with TRBJ1-1; 8 bases fit TRBD1. Germline V gene lookup returns CDR1 MNHEY and CDR2 SMNVEV (reference sequence). The CDR3 runs 14 residues. V dropped 7 bases and J dropped 3; count of bases not matched to a gene: 7. In DNA form, the CDR3 reads TGTGCCAGCAAGCTGACAGGGGCGTACACTGAAGCTTTCTTT. Encoded protein: CASKLTGAYTEAFF.

The sample holds one count of this clone. DNA of the CDR3: TGTGCCAGCAGTGATACAGGGGAGGCGTACTACGAGCAGTACTTC. Its translation: CASSDTGEAYYEQYF. This chain uses TRBV28 with TRBJ2-7, with D perhaps matching TRBD1 (7 bases). Germline CDR1 and CDR2: MDHEN and SYDVKM. The CDR3 extends over 15 amino acids. The V gene lost 5 bases and the J gene lost 3 bases, with 17 bases spanning the gap.

A remark on this clone: An end of the junction does not agree with germline; a read error may underlie this. This sequence joins TRBV7-7 and TRBJ2-1; 9 bases agree with TRBD2. Germline CDR1 and CDR2: SSHAT and FNYEAQ (reference sequence). This CDR3 spans 15 amino acids. CDR3 nucleotide sequence: TGTGCTAGCAGCTTAGAGCTAGCGGGGTACAATGAGCAGTTCTTC. This encodes CASSLELAGYNEQFF.

With regard to this clone: Other DNA variants within this sample encode the same CDR3. CDR3 region: CASSLSGPTYEQYF. DNA for the CDR3: TGTGCCAGCAGTTTGAGCGGGCCGACCTACGAGCAGTACTTC. The chain links TRBV27 to TRBJ2-7; tentative D call: TRBD2 (6 bases). This CDR3 has 14 residues. Germline CDR1 MNHEY, CDR2 SMNVEV (reference sequence). V was clipped by 3 bases and J by 2 bases, with 11 bases between them.

This chain links TRBV5-6 with TRBJ2-5; maybe TRBD2 (5 bases). Germline CDR1 reads SGHDT; CDR2 reads YYEEEE. The CDR3 has 12 amino acids. Trimming cost V 4 bases and J 5 bases, with 9 bases left between them. CDR3 sequence reads: CASSAAGETQYF. CDR3 nucleotides: TGTGCCAGCAGCGCCGCGGGTGAGACCCAGTACTTC. The variable domain in full, completed from reference TRBV5-6 and TRBJ2-5, reads DAGVTQSPTHLIKTRGQQVTLRCSPKSGHDTVSWYQQALGQGPQFIFQYYEEEERQRGNFPDRFSGHQFPNYSSELNVNALLLGDSALYLCASSAAGETQYFGPGTRLLVL.

The CDR3 reads CASNLGSSYNEQFF. Here the CDR3 DNA reads TGTGCCAGCAACCTGGGGAGCTCCTACAATGAGCAGTTCTTC. The V gene is TRBV9, the J gene TRBJ2-1; maybe TRBD2 (5 bases). The CDR3 has 14 amino acids. In germline, CDR1 is SGDLS, CDR2 YYNGEE. V dropped 6 bases and J dropped 0 bases, with 10 bases sitting between them.

About this clone: The junction differs from germline at one of its ends, possibly a read error. The chain combines TRBV7-7 with TRBJ2-5; no clear D. The CDR3 runs to 13 residues. Germline assignment: CDR1 SSHAT and CDR2 FNYEAQ (reference sequence). For the CDR3, the DNA is TGTGCTAGCAGCTTTGCAGTTCAAGAGACCCAGTACTTC. The encoded protein is CASSFAVQETQYF.

This chain joins TRBV19 and TRBJ1-1; D uncertain. Germline V gene lookup returns CDR1 LNHDA and CDR2 SQIVND (reference sequence). The CDR3 extends over 12 amino acids. Deletions cut 7 bases from V and 7 bases from J, with 13 bases between. The CDR3 nucleotides read TGTGCCAGTACCCAGGATGGGTTTGAAGCTTTCTTT. This sequence encodes CASTQDGFEAFF.

Written as DNA, the CDR3 is TGCGCCAGCAGCCGAATCTTCGATCGTGGTCAGCCCCAGCATTTT. Translating gives CASSRIFDRGQPQHF. This chain uses TRBV4-3 with TRBJ1-5; no reliable D call. The CDR3 runs to 15 residues. V was pared by 4 bases and J by 6 bases, with 16 bases between. Germline values: CDR1 LGHNA, CDR2 YSLEER.

This clone was seen just once. V usage is TRBV5-4 and J usage is TRBJ1-1, with D uncertain. This CDR3 spans 12 amino acids. Germline assignment: CDR1 SGHNT and CDR2 YYREEE (reference sequence). V lost 4 bases and J 5 bases, leaving 9 bases between the germline ends. CDR3 sequence reads: CASSGWETEAFF. In nucleotides, the CDR3 is TGTGCCAGCAGCGGGTGGGAAACTGAAGCTTTCTTT.

The V gene is TRBV27, the J gene TRBJ2-6; D possibly corresponds to TRBD2 (6 bases). The CDR3 runs to 18 residues. Trimming took off 3 bases at V and 4 bases at J, with 19 bases between the two ends. The germline gives CDR1 MNHEY, CDR2 SMNVEV (reference sequence). CDR3 nucleotides: TGTGCCAGCAGTTTCCTAGCTGCGGGGCCGGAAGGGGCCAACGTCCTGACTTTC. Its translation: CASSFLAAGPEGANVLTF.

The rearrangement uses TRBV7-6 and TRBJ2-1, with D possibly called TRBD1 or TRBD2 (5 bases each). Deletions cut 1 base from V and 6 bases from J, with 13 bases between. The CDR3 spans 15 residues. The germline CDR1 and CDR2 sequences are SGHVS and FNYEAQ. CDR3 loop: CASSLVGNGGNEQFF. The CDR3, as DNA: TGTGCCAGCAGCTTAGTCGGGAATGGGGGCAATGAGCAGTTCTTC.

The chain has TRBV27 and TRBJ2-6; no reliable D call. With 6 bases removed from V and 1 base from J, the gap between germline ends came to 7 bases. This CDR3 spans 14 amino acids. CDR1 is MNHEY and CDR2 is SMNVEV in the germline V gene (reference sequence). The CDR3 loop reads CASREVSGANVLTF. In nucleotides, the CDR3 is TGTGCCAGCAGGGAAGTATCTGGGGCCAACGTCCTGACTTTC.

The chain employs TRBV10-2 and TRBJ2-7, with 8 bases that match TRBD2. V trimming: 7 bases; J trimming: 2 bases; junction bases outside the gene matches: 4. Germline-derived CDR1 and CDR2 are WSHSY and SAAADI. The CDR3 has 13 amino acids. The DNA of the CDR3 is TGCGCCAGCACCGTAGCGGGACCCTACGAGCAGTACTTC. Protein: CASTVAGPYEQYF.

The sample holds one count of this clone. V is TRBV6-5 and J is TRBJ1-1; D not resolved. The CDR3 runs to 13 residues. V was pared by 6 bases and J by 4 bases, with 12 bases between. Per germline, CDR1 MNHEY and CDR2 SVGAGI. The CDR3 sequence is CASRISAGTEAFF. As DNA, the CDR3 is TGTGCCAGCAGAATTTCGGCTGGCACTGAAGCTTTCTTT.